This T cell receptor (beta chain) was observed in a study of CD8+ T cells in alopecia areata. Extraction of RNA preceded its reverse transcription into cDNA, which served as the sequencing template. Only in-frame clones appear in the TCRdb table, and some are missing; sequencing was by immunoSEQ multiplex PCR. The sample holds 120,000 or so clones, about 51% seen once. Lesional scalp tissue (obtained by punch biopsy) and peripheral blood were collected from alopecia areata patients. CD4+ and CD8+ T cells were sorted from PBMCs stained for CD3, CD4 and CD8. For this clone: The antigen is unknown.

Trimming stripped 0 bases from V and 12 bases from J, with 9 bases between. Germline V gene data show CDR1 as SQVTM and CDR2 as ANQGSEA. The CDR3 consists of 11 residues. The study's findings and limits: There were also resident alphabeta T cells of normal skin sequenced in scalp samples. An increase in clonality over normal scalp was evident in lesional scalp, especially alopecia totalis/universalis.

The chain has TRBV29-1 and TRBJ2-1; tentatively, D is TRBD2 (6 bases). The sequenced sample consisted of NKG2D-low CD8+ T cells sorted from blood. The source of this sequence is a human donor with alopecia areata. The DNA for the CDR3 is TGCAGCGTTGAAGAGGGCGGGGTGCAGTTCTTC. Its protein product is CSVEEGGVQFF.